The 6 T cell receptor beta chains presented below share a single source sample, sequenced in a study of beta chain features in type 1 diabetes. Every bit of the isolated RNA underwent reverse transcription, so sequencing read expressed TCRB transcripts. Profiling relied on immunoSEQ multiplex PCR, and the TCRdb table lists in-frame clones only, not all of them. The table lists 250,000 to 400,000 clones, around 15% of them singletons. The sequenced sample was central memory CD4+ T cells from blood. All receptors come from a man aged 25-45 years in good health.

The CDR3 coding sequence is TGTGCCAGCAGTCTTCCGTTCCCCGGGGAGCTGTTTTTT. It encodes CASSLPFPGELFF. This chain links TRBV6-5 with TRBJ2-2; D unresolved. CDR1 and CDR2 from the germline V gene are MNHEY and SVGAGI. The V gene lost 5 bases and the J gene lost 6 bases, with 10 bases spanning the gap. This CDR3 spans 13 amino acids.

The chain couples TRBV5-1 to TRBJ2-7, with TRBD1 matching 7 bases. The germline V gene encodes CDR1 SGHRS and CDR2 YFSETQ. This CDR3 has 17 residues. V lost 4 bases to trimming and J lost 4 bases; unmatched junction nucleotides: 17. The CDR3: CASSLRTGQEKGYEQYF. For the CDR3, the DNA is TGCGCCAGCAGCCTAAGAACCGGACAGGAGAAGGGTTACGAGCAGTACTTC.

The CDR3 protein is CASSLYPGTDYEQYF. In nucleotides, the CDR3 is TGCGCCAGCAGCTTGTATCCTGGGACAGACTACGAGCAGTACTTC. J is TRBJ2-7 and V is TRBV5-1; 7 positions match TRBD1. The CDR3 loop spans 15 amino acids. In germline, CDR1 is SGHRS, CDR2 YFSETQ. V lost 1 base to trimming and J lost 3 bases; unmatched junction nucleotides: 7.

This chain links TRBV7-2 with TRBJ2-1, with 8 bases fitting TRBD1. There are 14 residues in the CDR3. Losses at the gene ends were 5 bases for V and 15 bases for J; bases not matched to a gene: 15. Germline V lookup: CDR1 SGHTA, CDR2 FQGNSA. CDR3: CASSPRTGPSFRFF. As DNA, the CDR3 is TGTGCCAGCAGCCCTCGGACAGGGCCCTCCTTCCGGTTCTTC. Full variable domain (rest looked up from reference TRBV7-2 and TRBJ2-1): GAGVSQSPSNKVTEKGKDVELRCDPISGHTALYWYRQSLGQGLEFLIYFQGNSAPDKSGLPSDRFSAERTGGSVSTLTIQRTQQEDSAVYLCASSPRTGPSFRFFGPGTRLTVL.

The gene calls are TRBV7-6 and TRBJ2-5; D gene uncertain. CDR1 SGHVS and CDR2 FNYEAQ come from the germline V gene. This CDR3 comprises 16 residues. Trimming pared 1 base from V and 0 bases from J, leaving 12 bases between. The CDR3 is CASSLGVKPDQETQYF. The CDR3 bases are TGTGCCAGCAGCTTAGGGGTTAAACCGGACCAAGAGACCCAGTACTTC.

This clone came up a few times. The chain is built from TRBV9 and TRBJ2-2; 7 bases line up with TRBD1. The CDR3 extends over 16 amino acids. CDR1 SGDLS and CDR2 YYNGEE come from the germline V gene. V was pared by 3 bases and J by 0 bases, with 5 bases of the junction left unmatched. The CDR3 loop is CASSARQGSNTGELFF. The CDR3 coding sequence is TGTGCCAGCAGCGCCAGACAGGGTTCGAACACCGGGGAGCTGTTTTTT.